This T cell receptor beta chain was identified during a study of T cell responses to AZD1222 COVID-19 vaccine. Germline CDR1 reads SGHRS; CDR2 reads YFSETQ. The V end was cut by 0 bases, the J end by 8 bases, with 4 bases between. The CDR3 spans 11 residues. Profiling relied on immunoSEQ multiplex PCR, and the TCRdb table lists in-frame clones only, not all of them. The sample lists some 160,000 clones; roughly 92% were seen once. The sample was peripheral blood, taken on day 0 of AZD1222 vaccination. The sequence came from an adult in good health. This sequence joins TRBV5-1 and TRBJ2-3; D not certain. The CDR3 here is CASSLDGTQYF. Written as DNA, the CDR3 is TGCGCCAGCAGCTTGGATGGTACGCAGTATTTT.